This TCR beta chain was sequenced during a study of spatial heterogeneity in lung cancer. Study-wide context: Averaged across combinations, each unique TCR and UMI pairing appeared more than ten times in raw reads, which were uncorrected.

Described time point: blood at routine non-recurrence follow-up after resection. Unsorted whole RNA samples from tumor, nontumor lung or frozen PBMC were sequenced. TCR cDNA molecules were tagged individually, and each one carried a unique molecular identifier. TCRdb independently ran MiXCR on the 5' RACE reads; one entry per CDR3 protein. Of more than 75,000 distinct CDR3 sequences listed, roughly a fifth are singletons. There are 14 residues in the CDR3. The germline CDR1 and CDR2 sequences are LGHNA and YSLEER. Trimming pared 0 bases from V and 2 bases from J, leaving 6 bases between. In its sample, this clonotype was seen a few times. Its antigen is undetermined. Study-level results: Compared with follow-up, resection was when ubiquitous expanded tumor TCRs appeared in blood more.

The material was PBMCs, obtained at follow-up. The source of this sequence is a male donor with early-stage non-small cell lung cancer. The gene calls are TRBV4-3 and TRBJ2-3; D gene uncertain. The CDR3 DNA follows: TGCGCCAGCAGCCAAGACCGGTTCACAGATACGCAGTATTTT. Its translation: CASSQDRFTDTQYF.